Sequencing of this T cell receptor beta chain was carried out in a study of regulatory T cells in long-lasting Graves disease (dated by TCRdb to the early 2020s). Background for the entire study: Antithyroid drugs had been taken for less than 3 months by newly diagnosed Graves' disease patients. A total of 33 samples underwent TCR sequencing, from about 13 patients with persistent Graves' disease and 20 patients with newly diagnosed Graves' disease. This study used TCR sequencing and RNA sequencing of peripheral blood to compare persistent Graves' disease patients against newly diagnosed Graves' disease patients. The study was conducted in China and was registered as a clinical trial. The investigation overall reported the following: Peripheral blood alone was examined, since thyroid tissue, which constituted the primary lesion, could not be accessed. Persistent patients shared more public clonotypes among themselves (around 2,500) than newly diagnosed patients did (more than 950). The authors acknowledged the small sample size as a limitation that may reduce accuracy. Sequencing and analysis were limited to the TCR beta chain. Preferential use of TRBV28, TRBJ1-2 and TRBJ2-5 was observed in persistent disease, whereas TRBV20-1 and TRBJ2-1 were favored in newly diagnosed disease. Compared with newly diagnosed patients, patients with persistent Graves' disease had lower TCR Shannon entropy and fewer highly expanded clones, which suggests clonal expansion.

The CDR3 numbers 16 residues from cysteine through phenylalanine. The CDR3 DNA has 48 bases and is translated from base 1. In the germline V gene, CDR1 corresponds to SGHAT and CDR2 to FQNNGV. This clonotype was picked up a small number of times. Its antigen has not been determined. At one of its ends the junction is not consistent with the germline gene, which may arise from a read error. The sample's time point, from its label and the paper: newly diagnosed GD, antithyroid drugs for less than 3 months. RNA was extracted from PBMCs in TRIzol for both TCR sequencing and RNA sequencing. Graves' disease was diagnosed according to American Thyroid Association guidelines. Patients were recruited from an endocrinology department in Xi'an, China. Each patient gave 7 to 9.5 milliliters of peripheral blood, collected in an EDTA anticoagulant tube. Ficoll Paque Plus density gradient separation was used to isolate PBMCs, and no further T cell sorting was performed. An Agilent 2100 Bioanalyzer and agarose gel were used to check RNA quality, and a NanoDrop 2000 was used to measure RNA concentration.

The library was prepared using multiplex PCR. For sequencing, an Illumina HiSeq 4000 was employed. iRepertoire HTBI primers and Arm-PCR amplification of CDR3 regions were used to construct TCR beta libraries. Before sequencing, the PCR products went through gel purification. In the source study's methods: A total of around 59 TRBV and under 15 TRBJ segments were identified across samples and were used for gene usage analysis of CDR3 amino acid clonotypes. COPE and FqMerger were used to merge filtered high-quality paired reads into contigs. Contigs were aligned with BLAST to IMGT TRBV, TRBD and TRBJ reference genes, and CDR3 was defined per IMGT. Highly expanded clones were defined as clonotypes with a frequency above 0.1%. Shannon entropy served as the measure of repertoire diversity, while the Gini coefficient captured V-J evenness. A clonotype was considered public if more than one individual shared it. Using fastp at Q25 and MiXCR, TCRdb reprocessed the public reads and kept productive beta chains. A single entry per CDR3 protein holds the most common genes and DNA from its merged rows. The V and J calls shown here were made by TCRdb, not taken from the authors' results. This sample is represented by approximately 540,000 distinct CDR3 sequences; about 12% of them were singletons. The ten most abundant clones make up more than 8% of the sample.

These data were also reused for a study on T cells in Graves' hyperthyroidism and ophthalmopathy. That second report states: Stable Graves' hyperthyroidism was defined as no progression to ophthalmopathy during 18 months of follow-up. The hyperthyroidism patients were between 18 and 65 years old and newly diagnosed, with a disease duration of less than 2 months. Exclusion was applied to patients with uncontrolled infections, other autoimmune diseases, pregnancy or lactation. Diagnoses relied on clinical symptoms, serum thyroxine and TRAb, thyroid ultrasound and orbital computed tomography. A first-round RT-PCR of the TCR CDR3 used the HTBI primer set with the Qiagen OneStep RT-PCR kit. Most expanded thyroid clonotypes (frequency above 0.001) were also found in blood, which suggests that blood repertoires may mirror thyroid immune responses. Ophthalmopathy was separated from stable hyperthyroidism by a 13 V-J signature model, with 85% to 90% sensitivity and approximately 81% specificity obtained in cross-validation and 80%/75% obtained in testing. In validation, the model predicted progression to ophthalmopathy with 55% to 71% sensitivity and approximately 72% specificity, a median of roughly seven months before onset. TCR V-J signatures able to tell the groups apart were searched for in a discovery cohort of more than 90 patients, of whom under 45 had Graves' ophthalmopathy and roughly 57 had stable Graves' hyperthyroidism. Prospective prediction of ophthalmopathy was tested in an independent validation cohort of fewer than 20 hyperthyroidism patients and some 17 patients who later progressed to ophthalmopathy. The roughly 100 discovery patients were randomly divided into training and test sets at a 7:3 ratio. In addition, the study compared T-cell repertoires in thyroid tissue and in blood from six Graves' hyperthyroidism patients. Following sampling, methimazole starting at 30 mg daily was given to hyperthyroidism patients, and high-dose intravenous methylprednisolone was given to ophthalmopathy patients. The libraries were constructed in a second round of multiplex PCR and then size-selected and purified. The libraries were sequenced on an Illumina HiSeq2000 using paired-end 100 bp reads. SOAPnuke was used to process the raw data, removing reads that contained adapters or uncalled bases, had a mean Phred below 15, or lacked an exact match to the constant primer or identifier. COPE v1.2.5 was used to merge high-quality paired reads, and clonotypes were defined as unique nucleotide sequences. MiTCR v1.1 was used to align clonotypes to the IMGT TRBV, TRBD and TRBJ reference segments. Analysis was restricted to V-J combinations with a frequency above 0.0001, which covered just over 98% of repertoires. A TCS score was defined as the ratio between F50 (clonal expansion) and ExV (chaos), using BLOSUM62-based TCRdist between CDR3 peptides within each V-J. Welch's t-statistics and random forest reduced around 510 V-J features to roughly 13, which were used in a naive Bayes classifier (R e1071). No statistical method was used to set the sample size in advance, and investigators knew the group allocation. The paper describes TCR Vbeta CDR3 sequencing of about 140 peripheral blood samples, made up of 43 ophthalmopathy patients, roughly 72 hyperthyroidism patients and 17 progressor patients.

The source is a woman in her 30s with Graves disease. Donor details come from another sample of the same person, matched by shared clones. This sequence uses TRBV11-2 and TRBJ2-1; a stretch of 14 junction bases matches TRBD2. Sequencing used peripheral blood mononuclear cells (PBMCs), obtained at new diagnosis, from a patient treated with antithyroid drugs. At the DNA level, the sequence is TGTGCCAGCAGCGGACCCAGGGGACTAGCGGGAGTACGGCAGTCCTTC. Its protein reads: CASSGPRGLAGVRQSF.